This TCR beta chain was obtained from a study of regulatory T cells in long-lasting Graves disease. Sequencing libraries for TCR beta were prepared with iRepertoire HTBI primers and Arm-PCR of CDR3 regions. The authors' processing: Taken together, the samples had 62 TRBV and approximately 15 TRBJ segments identified. TCRdb re-called the multiplex PCR reads with MiXCR, one entry per CDR3 protein. These V and J calls originate from TCRdb's pipeline instead of the authors' own analysis. The sample carries hundreds of thousands of distinct CDR3 sequences, roughly 21% recorded once. This clonotype was counted a few times. The antigen remains undetermined. Whole-study results and caveats: Persistent patients shared more public clonotypes (2,741) than newly diagnosed patients (around 910). TRBV28 was favored in persistent disease, as were TRBJ1-2 and TRBJ2-5.

The V gene lost 2 bases and the J gene lost 2 bases, with 19 bases spanning the gap. CDR1 and CDR2 (germline): MGHRA, YSYEKL. The CDR3 is 17 amino acids. This sample's time point: persistent/refractory GD, antithyroid drugs over 5 years with positive TRAb. PBMC RNA served as the TCR library source. This TCR was recovered from a female donor with Graves disease. The sequences come from peripheral blood mononuclear cells (PBMCs), collected when the disease was refractory, from a patient treated with antithyroid drugs. V gene TRBV4-1 combines with J gene TRBJ2-7; D call uncertain. CDR3 sequence (DNA): TGCGCCAGCAGCCAAAAACCCACGCTTCAAGCTACCTACGAGCAGTACTTC. It encodes CASSQKPTLQATYEQYF.